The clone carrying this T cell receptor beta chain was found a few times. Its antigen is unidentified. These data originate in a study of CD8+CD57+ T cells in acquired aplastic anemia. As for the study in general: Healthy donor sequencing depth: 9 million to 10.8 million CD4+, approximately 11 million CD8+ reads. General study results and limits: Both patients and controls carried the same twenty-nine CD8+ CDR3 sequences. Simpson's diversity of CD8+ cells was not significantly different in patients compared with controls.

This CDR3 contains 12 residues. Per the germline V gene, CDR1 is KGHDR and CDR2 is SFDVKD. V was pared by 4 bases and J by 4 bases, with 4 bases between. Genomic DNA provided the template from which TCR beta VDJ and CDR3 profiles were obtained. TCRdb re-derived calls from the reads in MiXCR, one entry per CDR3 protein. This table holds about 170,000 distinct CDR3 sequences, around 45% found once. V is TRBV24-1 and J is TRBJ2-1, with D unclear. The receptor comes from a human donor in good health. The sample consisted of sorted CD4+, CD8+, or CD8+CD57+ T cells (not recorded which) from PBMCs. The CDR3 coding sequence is TGTGCCACCAGTGACTCTTACAATGAGCAGTTCTTC. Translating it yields CATSDSYNEQFF.